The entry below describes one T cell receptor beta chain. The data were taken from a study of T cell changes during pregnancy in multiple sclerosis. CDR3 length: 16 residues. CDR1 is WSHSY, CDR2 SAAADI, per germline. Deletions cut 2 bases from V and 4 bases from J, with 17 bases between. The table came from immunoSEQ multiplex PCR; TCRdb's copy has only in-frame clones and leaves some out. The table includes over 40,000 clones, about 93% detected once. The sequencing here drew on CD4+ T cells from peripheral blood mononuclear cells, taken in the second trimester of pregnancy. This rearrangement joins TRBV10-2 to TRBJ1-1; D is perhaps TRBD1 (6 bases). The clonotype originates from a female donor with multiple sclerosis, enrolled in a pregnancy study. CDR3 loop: CASSEERGGRVTEAFF. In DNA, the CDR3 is TGCGCCAGCAGTGAGGAGAGGGGGGGTAGGGTCACTGAAGCTTTCTTT.